A single sample is the source of the 29 T cell receptor beta chains below, sequenced in a study of shared clonotypes between healthy human individuals. Produced via immunoSEQ multiplex PCR; TCRdb's table is partial and in-frame only. The table lists under 2,000,000 clones, approximately 94% of them singletons, with roughly 1% in the top ten. Terminally differentiated effector memory CD45RA+ cells were left out of the naive CD8 fraction, which was CD45RO-negative and positively selected for CCR7. Sample: naive CD8+ T cells sorted from blood. The receptors were gathered from a man younger than 30 in good health.

In DNA, the CDR3 is TGTGCCAGCAGTTTATCGTTAGGGGTATTATCCTACGAGCAGTACTTC. Its translation: CASSLSLGVLSYEQYF. The chain has TRBV27 and TRBJ2-7; the D gene is possibly TRBD1 (5 bases). Trimming pared 0 bases from V and 1 base from J, leaving 13 bases between. This CDR3 comprises 16 residues. Germline lookup yields CDR1 MNHEY and CDR2 SMNVEV (reference sequence).

As DNA, the CDR3 is TGCGCCAGCAGCCCCGGCCCTGGCGGGGGGGCCGAGGGTGAGCAGTTCTTC. Its translation is CASSPGPGGGAEGEQFF. The chain recombines TRBV5-1 with TRBJ2-1; TRBD2 matches 9 bases. The trim removed 4 bases at V and 9 bases at J, leaving 17 bases unmatched. CDR3 size: 17 residues. CDR1 is SGHRS, CDR2 YFSETQ, per germline.

This chain links TRBV2 with TRBJ2-3; 10 bases are shared with TRBD2. Germline CDR1 is SNHLY and CDR2 is FYNNEI. The V segment lost 2 bases and the J segment 9 bases; nucleotides outside the gene matches: 11. The CDR3 contains 16 residues. CDR3 DNA sequence: TGTGCCAGCAGTGAAATTCTAGCGGGGGTCGGCGACACGCAGTATTTT. Its protein product is CASSEILAGVGDTQYF.

The chain uses TRBV5-1 and TRBJ2-7; 11 bases line up with TRBD2. CDR3 size: 15 residues. Germline CDR1 reads SGHRS; CDR2 reads YFSETQ. Unmatched junction bases numbered 2, after V lost 0 bases and J lost 3 bases. The CDR3 nucleotides read TGCGCCAGCAGCTTGGGACTAGCGGGGAACTACGAGCAGTACTTC. This gives the protein CASSLGLAGNYEQYF.

The chain links TRBV4-2 to TRBJ2-7; the match to TRBD2 covers 8 bases. The germline V gene has CDR1 LGHNA and CDR2 YNFKEQ. This CDR3 contains 16 residues. Trimming at V came to 4 bases and at J to 1 base, leaving 9 bases not matched to a gene. CDR3 sequence (DNA): TGTGCCAGCAGCCCCGTGGCGGGGGGCCTGTCCTACGAGCAGTACTTC. Translation gives CASSPVAGGLSYEQYF.

The table lists this clone with a few counts. This chain links TRBV7-9 with TRBJ2-7; D might be TRBD2 (5 bases). There are 13 residues in the CDR3. CDR1 is SEHNR and CDR2 is FQNEAQ in the germline V gene (reference sequence). The V end was cut by 2 bases, the J end by 3 bases, with 8 bases between. The CDR3 region has the DNA TGTGCCAGCAGCTTACTAGCAGACTACGAGCAGTACTTC. It codes for CASSLLADYEQYF.

CDR3 nucleotide sequence: TGTGCCTGGAGTGTGGGTAGCGGAGGCACAGATACGCAGTATTTT. Protein: CAWSVGSGGTDTQYF. The J gene is TRBJ2-3, the V gene TRBV30, with D possibly being TRBD2 (6 bases). Looked up from germline, CDR1 is GTSNPN and CDR2 is SVGIG (reference sequence). The CDR3 has 15 amino acids. The ends were cut back, 0 bases at V and 1 base at J, with 11 bases in the middle.

V usage is TRBV11-2 and J usage is TRBJ2-7, with 9 bases aligning to TRBD1. There are 15 residues in the CDR3. V lost 0 bases to trimming and J lost 5 bases; unmatched junction nucleotides: 5. Looked up from germline, CDR1 is SGHAT and CDR2 is FQNNGV. The CDR3 loop is CASSLETGTGNEQYF. CDR3 coding DNA: TGTGCCAGCAGCTTAGAGACGGGGACAGGGAACGAGCAGTACTTC.

V gene TRBV28 combines with J gene TRBJ2-2, with D maybe TRBD2 (5 bases). This CDR3 is 12 amino acids long. CDR1 MDHEN and CDR2 SYDVKM come from the germline V gene. Trimming stripped 7 bases from V and 5 bases from J, with 8 bases between. The CDR3 protein is CASTRGTGELFF. The DNA for the CDR3 is TGTGCCAGCACCCGAGGGACCGGGGAGCTGTTTTTT. The variable domain in full, with the rest retrieved from reference TRBV28 and TRBJ2-2, is DVKVTQSSRYLVKRTGEKVFLECVQDMDHENMFWYRQDPGLGLRLIYFSYDVKMKEKGDIPEGYSVSREKKERFSLILESASTNQTSMYLCASTRGTGELFFGEGSRLTVL.

This chain uses TRBV13 with TRBJ2-7, with D maybe TRBD2 (5 bases). The V gene's germline CDR1 is PRHDT and CDR2 FYEKMQ (reference sequence). V lost 0 bases and J 6 bases, leaving 12 bases between the germline ends. CDR3 length equals 14 residues. This CDR3 reads CASSLGKAGGEQYF. CDR3 nucleotide sequence: TGTGCCAGCAGCTTAGGAAAGGCCGGAGGCGAGCAGTACTTC.

CDR3 protein: CASSLEGGINTEAFF. For the CDR3, the DNA is TGCGCCAGCAGCTTGGAAGGAGGTATTAACACTGAAGCTTTCTTT. The chain combines TRBV5-1 with TRBJ1-1; no definite D call. Trimming removed 0 bases at V and 2 bases at J, with 11 bases between. Germline V gene data show CDR1 as SGHRS and CDR2 as YFSETQ. This CDR3 is built from 15 residues.

The J gene is TRBJ1-4, the V gene TRBV2, with D possibly matching TRBD1 (6 bases). Trimming removed 8 bases from V and 7 bases from J, with 17 bases in between. Germline values: CDR1 SNHLY, CDR2 FYNNEI. There are 14 residues in the CDR3. CDR3 loop: CASRESQGGEKLFF. The DNA for the CDR3 is TGTGCCAGCCGCGAGTCACAGGGCGGTGAAAAACTGTTTTTT.

The V gene is TRBV7-9, the J gene TRBJ1-1; TRBD1 matches 9 bases. Germline V gene data show CDR1 as SEHNR and CDR2 as FQNEAQ (reference sequence). CDR3 length: 15 residues. J was trimmed by 4 bases and V by 5 bases; bases with no gene match: 8. The CDR3 sequence: CASSPPGTGITEAFF. CDR3 nucleotide sequence: TGTGCCAGCAGCCCCCCCGGGACAGGGATCACTGAAGCTTTCTTT.

This clone was counted a few times. The rearrangement uses TRBV13 and TRBJ2-5; TRBD1 might be the D (6 bases). V lost 3 bases and J lost 3, with 8 bases in between. Germline V gives CDR1 PRHDT, CDR2 FYEKMQ (reference sequence). CDR3 length equals 13 residues. In DNA form, the CDR3 reads TGTGCCAGCAGCTTCTACAGGGAAGAGACCCAGTACTTC. Protein: CASSFYREETQYF.

The CDR3: CASSDQGMDTEAFF. The CDR3 DNA follows: TGTGCCAGCTCAGACCAGGGAATGGACACTGAAGCTTTCTTT. V and J are TRBV5-5 and TRBJ1-1, with a weak D call TRBD1 (5 bases). CDR3 length equals 14 residues. The germline V and J ends were trimmed by 7 bases and 3 bases, with 16 bases remaining between them. Germline lookup yields CDR1 SGHKS and CDR2 YYEKEE (reference sequence).

V is TRBV7-8 and J is TRBJ1-1; D is perhaps TRBD1 (5 bases). Germline CDR1 reads SGHVS; CDR2 reads FQNEAQ. With 3 bases removed from V and 5 bases from J, the gap between germline ends came to 10 bases. The CDR3 has 13 residues. Here the CDR3 reads CASSFVRVTEAFF. In DNA form, the CDR3 reads TGTGCCAGCAGCTTTGTCAGGGTAACTGAAGCTTTCTTT.

This clone occurred a few times. The sample has other DNA sequences that encode this CDR3 too. The rearrangement joins TRBV4-1 to TRBJ1-3, with TRBD1 as a possible D gene (5 bases). Between the trimmed V and J ends, which lost 0 bases and 4 bases, there was a span of 10 bases. Germline CDR1 MGHRA, CDR2 YSYEKL. The CDR3 covers 15 residues. Here the CDR3 reads CASSQEAGLGNTIYF. The CDR3 DNA sequence: TGCGCCAGCAGCCAAGAGGCAGGGCTGGGAAACACCATATATTTT.

Note on this clone: Other nucleotide sequences in the sample specify the same CDR3. The V and J genes are TRBV27 and TRBJ1-1; the match to TRBD1 covers 8 bases. The germline V gene encodes CDR1 MNHEY and CDR2 SMNVEV (reference sequence). V gave up 7 bases and J gave up 1 base; unmatched junction bases: 5. This CDR3 comprises 14 residues. In DNA form, the CDR3 reads TGTGCCAGCACCCCCGGGACAGGGAACACTGAAGCTTTCTTT. Its protein product is CASTPGTGNTEAFF.

CDR3 region: CATDGGGNYGYTF. The CDR3 nucleotides are TGTGCCACGGATGGGGGGGGTAACTATGGCTACACCTTC. V is TRBV10-3 and J is TRBJ1-2, with TRBD1 as a possible D gene (5 bases). With 10 bases removed from V and 1 base from J, the gap between germline ends came to 13 bases. The CDR3 is 13 residues long. Germline V gene sequence: CDR1 ENHRY, CDR2 SYGVKD.

This chain uses TRBV30 with TRBJ2-5, with 11 bases matching TRBD2. CDR1 and CDR2 from the germline V gene are GTSNPN and SVGIG (reference sequence). V was clipped by 2 bases and J by 5 bases; unmatched bases: 7. The CDR3 length is 15 residues. The CDR3 here is CAWSLTSGGGETQYF. CDR3 DNA: TGTGCCTGGAGTCTAACTAGCGGGGGCGGGGAGACCCAGTACTTC.

This rearrangement joins TRBV5-6 to TRBJ2-7; 8 bases are a match to TRBD1. CDR1 is SGHDT, CDR2 YYEEEE, per germline. Trimming at V came to 4 bases and at J to 1 base, leaving 16 bases not matched to a gene. The CDR3 spans 18 residues. The CDR3 coding sequence is TGTGCCAGCAGCATCACGCCGGGGCAGGGGGCAGGGTCCTACGAGCAGTACTTC. Protein sequence: CASSITPGQGAGSYEQYF.

This CDR3 reads CASSVDESAGQFF. The CDR3 DNA follows: TGTGCCAGCAGCGTAGACGAATCGGCTGGGCAGTTCTTC. This chain uses TRBV9 with TRBJ2-1, with no clear D. V lost 0 bases to trimming and J lost 12 bases, with 13 bases between them. The CDR3 extends over 13 amino acids. CDR1 and CDR2 (germline): SGDLS, YYNGEE.

V is TRBV30 and J is TRBJ1-5; no clear D gene. The ends were cut back, 0 bases at V and 0 bases at J, with 6 bases in the middle. There are 14 residues in the CDR3. Germline CDR1 reads GTSNPN; CDR2 reads SVGIG (reference sequence). The CDR3 DNA is TGTGCCTGGAGTGTAACTCTTAGCAATCAGCCCCAGCATTTT. As protein: CAWSVTLSNQPQHF.

The chain has TRBV27 and TRBJ1-1, with a tentative D call TRBD1 (5 bases). V was clipped by 2 bases and J by 0 bases, with 16 bases between them. There are 17 residues in the CDR3. Germline V gives CDR1 MNHEY, CDR2 SMNVEV (reference sequence). The CDR3 nucleotides read TGTGCCAGCAGTTTAAGTGTTTGGGGCGAAATGAACACTGAAGCTTTCTTT. Its protein product is CASSLSVWGEMNTEAFF.

This rearrangement joins TRBV27 to TRBJ2-7, with 8 bases matching TRBD1. CDR1 is MNHEY and CDR2 is SMNVEV in the germline V gene (reference sequence). This CDR3 region has 15 residues. Trimming cost V 5 bases and J 3 bases; bases outside gene matches: 9. The CDR3 reads CASSLLQGGLYEQYF. The CDR3 DNA reads as TGTGCCAGCAGTCTTTTACAGGGGGGTCTCTACGAGCAGTACTTC.

The gene calls are TRBV28 and TRBJ2-1; 7 nucleotides agree with TRBD2. The ends lost 6 bases at V and 4 bases at J; junction bases unmatched: 9. Germline CDR1 MDHEN, CDR2 SYDVKM. The CDR3 sequence is 15 residues long. CDR3 residues: CASRSRSGIYNEQFF. The CDR3 nucleotides read TGTGCCAGCAGGAGCAGAAGCGGGATTTACAATGAGCAGTTCTTC.

Worth noting for this clone: The same CDR3 also results from other DNA sequences found in this sample. V usage is TRBV5-6 and J usage is TRBJ2-7; D possibly corresponds to TRBD1 (5 bases). The CDR3 runs 13 residues. CDR1 is SGHDT and CDR2 is YYEEEE in the germline V gene. V was shortened by 2 bases and J by 3 bases, with 9 bases between the two germline ends. The CDR3 DNA reads TGTGCCAGCAGCTTCGGCGACAGCTACGAGCAGTACTTC. Translating it yields CASSFGDSYEQYF.

This sequence joins TRBV13 and TRBJ2-3; D is possibly TRBD2 (7 bases). The length of the CDR3 is 15 residues. V was shortened by 5 bases and J by 3 bases, with 15 bases between the two germline ends. Germline CDR1 is PRHDT and CDR2 is FYEKMQ (reference sequence). CDR3 region: CASSIRGAGTDTQYF. CDR3 DNA: TGTGCCAGCAGCATTCGGGGGGCGGGGACAGATACGCAGTATTTT.

As for this clone: The sample holds other DNA sequences that translate to the same CDR3. The J gene is TRBJ1-5, the V gene TRBV27, with TRBD1 identical over 7 bases. Germline CDR1 is MNHEY and CDR2 is SMNVEV (reference sequence). Trimming removed 2 bases from V and 4 bases from J; junction bases left unmatched: 5. The CDR3 contains 15 residues. In nucleotides, the CDR3 is TGTGCCAGCAGTTTAGGGCAGGGGGTTAATCAGCCCCAGCATTTT. Translating it yields CASSLGQGVNQPQHF.